This T cell receptor (beta chain) was sequenced for a study of human T cells and chemical hapten exposure. CDR3 length: 14 residues. Trimming cost V 4 bases and J 8 bases; bases outside gene matches: 6. Germline values: CDR1 LGHDT, CDR2 YNNKEL (reference sequence). Stated time point: patch test 3, about 24 weeks after DPC sensitization. The treatment: therapeutic diphenylcyclopropenone sensitization with weekly scalp DPC. TCRdb independently ran MiXCR on the RACE reads; one entry per CDR3 protein. There are 150,000 to 200,000 distinct CDR3 sequences in the sample; around 23% occur only once, and under 2.5% lies in the top ten.

Source: whole blood, taken in connection with sensitization to the hapten diphenylcyclopropenone (DPC). This receptor was taken from a woman aged 40 to 49 with alopecia areata. Some clones in this sample may be carry-over from other donors' samples. This sequence joins TRBV3-1 and TRBJ2-1; 9 positions match TRBD2. The CDR3 sequence is CASSPRSSGDEQFF. Here the CDR3 DNA reads TGTGCCAGCAGCCCACGGTCTAGCGGGGATGAGCAGTTCTTC.